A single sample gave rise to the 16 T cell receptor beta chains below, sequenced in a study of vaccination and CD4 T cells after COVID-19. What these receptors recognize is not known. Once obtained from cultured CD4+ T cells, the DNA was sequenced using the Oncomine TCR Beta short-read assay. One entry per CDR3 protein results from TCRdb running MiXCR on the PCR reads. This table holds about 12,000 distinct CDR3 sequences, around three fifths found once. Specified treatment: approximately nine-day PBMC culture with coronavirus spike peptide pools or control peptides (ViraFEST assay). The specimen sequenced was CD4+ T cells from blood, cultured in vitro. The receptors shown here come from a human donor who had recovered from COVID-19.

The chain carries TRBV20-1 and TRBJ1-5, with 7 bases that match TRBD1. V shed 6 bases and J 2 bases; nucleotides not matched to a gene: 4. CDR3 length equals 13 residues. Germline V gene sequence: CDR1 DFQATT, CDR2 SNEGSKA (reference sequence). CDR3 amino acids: CSADREGNQPQHF. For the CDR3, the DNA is TGCAGTGCAGACAGGGAAGGCAATCAGCCCCAGCATTTT.

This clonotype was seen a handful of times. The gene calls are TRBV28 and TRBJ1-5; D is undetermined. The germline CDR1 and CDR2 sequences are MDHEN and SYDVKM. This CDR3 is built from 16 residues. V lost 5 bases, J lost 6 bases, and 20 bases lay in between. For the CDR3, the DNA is TGTGCCAGCAGTCCGATTTACGCCCGGAGGACTCAGCCCCAGCATTTT. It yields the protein CASSPIYARRTQPQHF.

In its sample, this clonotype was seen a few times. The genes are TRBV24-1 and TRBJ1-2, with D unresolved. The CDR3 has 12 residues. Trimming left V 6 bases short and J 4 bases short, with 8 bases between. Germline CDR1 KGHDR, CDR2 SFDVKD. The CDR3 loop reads CATSLTGYGYTF. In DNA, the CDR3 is TGTGCCACCAGTCTGACGGGCTATGGCTACACCTTC.

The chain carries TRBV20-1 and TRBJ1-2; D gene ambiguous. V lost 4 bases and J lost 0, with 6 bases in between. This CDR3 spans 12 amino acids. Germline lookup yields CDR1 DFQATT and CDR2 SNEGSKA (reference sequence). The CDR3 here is CSANRANYGYTF. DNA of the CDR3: TGCAGTGCTAACCGAGCTAACTATGGCTACACCTTC.

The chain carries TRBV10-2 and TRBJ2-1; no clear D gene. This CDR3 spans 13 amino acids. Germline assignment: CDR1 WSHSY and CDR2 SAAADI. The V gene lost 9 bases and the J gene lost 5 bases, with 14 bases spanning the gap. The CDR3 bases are TGCGCCAGTGGTCGGTCGCGAGACAATGAGCAGTTCTTC. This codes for CASGRSRDNEQFF.

The CDR3 nucleotides read TGTGCCACCAGCAGAGTAGGGCTAGGGGTAAGGGCTTTCTTT. Residues: CATSRVGLGVRAFF. The chain employs TRBV15 and TRBJ1-1; maybe TRBD1 (5 bases). Per germline, CDR1 LNHNV and CDR2 YYDKDF (reference sequence). Trimming removed 1 base from V and 11 bases from J, with 17 bases in between. There are 14 residues in the CDR3.

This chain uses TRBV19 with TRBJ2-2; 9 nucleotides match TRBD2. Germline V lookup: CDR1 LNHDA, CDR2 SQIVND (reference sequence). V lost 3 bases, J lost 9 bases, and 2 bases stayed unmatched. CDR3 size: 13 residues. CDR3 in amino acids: CASSIAGGRELFF. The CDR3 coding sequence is TGTGCCAGTAGTATCGCGGGGGGGCGGGAGCTGTTTTTT.

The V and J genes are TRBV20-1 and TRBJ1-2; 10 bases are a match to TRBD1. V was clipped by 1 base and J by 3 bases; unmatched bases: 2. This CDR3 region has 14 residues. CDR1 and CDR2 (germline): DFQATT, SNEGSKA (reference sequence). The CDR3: CSARVDRGDYGYTF. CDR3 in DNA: TGCAGTGCTAGAGTGGACAGGGGGGACTATGGCTACACCTTC.

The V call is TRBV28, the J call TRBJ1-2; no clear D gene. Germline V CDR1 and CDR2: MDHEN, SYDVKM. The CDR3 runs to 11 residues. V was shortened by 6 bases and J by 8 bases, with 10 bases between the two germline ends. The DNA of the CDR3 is TGTGCCAGCAGCCAACTAGGGGGCTACACCTTC. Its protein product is CASSQLGGYTF.

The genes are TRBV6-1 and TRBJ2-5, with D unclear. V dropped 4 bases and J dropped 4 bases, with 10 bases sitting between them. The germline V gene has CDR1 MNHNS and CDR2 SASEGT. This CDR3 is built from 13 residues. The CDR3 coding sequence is TGTGCCAGCAGTGTTATTACGGGAGAGACCCAGTACTTC. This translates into CASSVITGETQYF.

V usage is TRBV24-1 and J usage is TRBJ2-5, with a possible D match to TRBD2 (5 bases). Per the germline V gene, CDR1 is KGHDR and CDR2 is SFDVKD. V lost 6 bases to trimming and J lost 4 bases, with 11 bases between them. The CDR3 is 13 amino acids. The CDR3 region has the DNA TGTGCCACCAGTAGAGGGTTGGGAGAGACCCAGTACTTC. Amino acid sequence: CATSRGLGETQYF.

The CDR3 DNA follows: TGTGCCAGCAGCCCGTATAGGGGTACAGATACGCAGTATTTT. This sequence encodes CASSPYRGTDTQYF. The chain is built from TRBV7-6 and TRBJ2-3; TRBD1 might be the D (5 bases). Trimming pared 5 bases from V and 3 bases from J, leaving 12 bases between. The CDR3 covers 14 residues. CDR1 SGHVS and CDR2 FNYEAQ come from the germline V gene.

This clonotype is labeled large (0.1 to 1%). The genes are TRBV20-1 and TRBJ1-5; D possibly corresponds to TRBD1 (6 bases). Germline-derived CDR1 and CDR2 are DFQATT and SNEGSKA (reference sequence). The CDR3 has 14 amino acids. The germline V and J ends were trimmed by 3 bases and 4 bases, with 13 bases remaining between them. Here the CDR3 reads CSASAGGRNQPQHF. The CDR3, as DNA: TGCAGTGCTAGTGCGGGGGGCCGGAATCAGCCCCAGCATTTT.

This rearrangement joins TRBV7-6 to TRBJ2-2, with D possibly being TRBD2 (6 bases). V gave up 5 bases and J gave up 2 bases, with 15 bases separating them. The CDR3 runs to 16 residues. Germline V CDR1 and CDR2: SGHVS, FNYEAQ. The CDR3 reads CASSILRDLNTGELFF. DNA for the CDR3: TGTGCCAGCAGCATTTTGCGGGACTTAAACACCGGGGAGCTGTTTTTT.

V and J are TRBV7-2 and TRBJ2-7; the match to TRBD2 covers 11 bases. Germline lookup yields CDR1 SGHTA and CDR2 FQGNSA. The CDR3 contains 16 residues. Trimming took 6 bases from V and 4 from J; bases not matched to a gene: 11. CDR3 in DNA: TGTGCCAGCAGTCCCATCGGACTAGCGGGTTTGTACGAGCAGTACTTC. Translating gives CASSPIGLAGLYEQYF.

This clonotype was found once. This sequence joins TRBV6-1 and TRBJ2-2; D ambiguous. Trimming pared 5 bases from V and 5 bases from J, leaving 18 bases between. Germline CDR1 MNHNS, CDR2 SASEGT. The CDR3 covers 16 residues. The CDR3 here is CASSLPPGLATGELFF. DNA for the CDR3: TGTGCCAGCAGTCTACCCCCGGGCCTCGCTACCGGGGAGCTGTTTTTT.